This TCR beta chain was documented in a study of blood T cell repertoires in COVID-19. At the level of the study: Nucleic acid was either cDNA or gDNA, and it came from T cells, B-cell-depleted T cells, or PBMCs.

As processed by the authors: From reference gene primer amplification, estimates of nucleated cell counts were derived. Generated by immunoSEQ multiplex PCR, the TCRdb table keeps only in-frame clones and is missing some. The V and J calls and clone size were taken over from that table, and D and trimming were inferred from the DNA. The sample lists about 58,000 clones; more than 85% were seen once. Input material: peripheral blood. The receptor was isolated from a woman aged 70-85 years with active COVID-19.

The CDR3: CASSQGEGTEAFF. The CDR3 DNA is TGTGCCAGCAGCCAAGGGGAGGGGACTGAAGCTTTCTTT. This sequence joins TRBV3-1 (or the pseudogene TRBV3-2) and TRBJ1-1; the D gene is possibly TRBD1 (5 bases). Germline V gene sequence: CDR1 LGHDT, CDR2 YNNKEL (reference sequence). V was shortened by 1 base and J by 5 bases, with 8 bases between the two germline ends. The CDR3 contains 13 residues.